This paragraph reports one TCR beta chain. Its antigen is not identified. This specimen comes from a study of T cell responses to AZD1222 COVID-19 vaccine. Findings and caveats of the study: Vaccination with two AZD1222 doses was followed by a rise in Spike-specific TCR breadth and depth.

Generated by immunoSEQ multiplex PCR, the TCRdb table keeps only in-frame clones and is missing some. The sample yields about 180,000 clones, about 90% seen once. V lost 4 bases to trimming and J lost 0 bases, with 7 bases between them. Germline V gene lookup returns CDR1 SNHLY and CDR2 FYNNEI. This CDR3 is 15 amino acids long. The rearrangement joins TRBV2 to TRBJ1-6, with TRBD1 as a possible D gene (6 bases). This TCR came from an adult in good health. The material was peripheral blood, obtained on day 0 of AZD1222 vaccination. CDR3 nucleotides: TGTGCCAGCAGTGGGACAGCCTCCTATAATTCACCCCTCCACTTT. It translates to CASSGTASYNSPLHF.